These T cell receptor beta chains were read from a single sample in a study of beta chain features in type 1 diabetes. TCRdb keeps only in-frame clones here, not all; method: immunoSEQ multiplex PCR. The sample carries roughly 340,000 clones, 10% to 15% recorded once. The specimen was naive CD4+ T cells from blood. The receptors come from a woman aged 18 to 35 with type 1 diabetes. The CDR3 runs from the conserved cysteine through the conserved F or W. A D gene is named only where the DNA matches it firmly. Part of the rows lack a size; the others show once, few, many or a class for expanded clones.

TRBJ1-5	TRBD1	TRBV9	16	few	CASKNIHRGSNQPQHF	TGTGCCAGCAAGAATATACACAGGGGGAGCAATCAGCCCCAGCATTTT
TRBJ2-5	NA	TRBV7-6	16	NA	CASSSLMVSVQETQYF	TGTGCCAGCAGCTCCTTAATGGTGTCGGTCCAAGAGACCCAGTACTTC
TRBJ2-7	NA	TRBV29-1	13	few	CSVEGGPTYEQYF	TGCAGCGTTGAGGGGGGTCCTACCTACGAGCAGTACTTC
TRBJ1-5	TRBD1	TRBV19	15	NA	CASSGRQGSNQPQHF	TGTGCCAGTAGTGGCCGACAGGGTAGCAATCAGCCCCAGCATTTT
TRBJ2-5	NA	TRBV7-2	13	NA	CASSLSGGETQYF	TGTGCCAGCAGCCTTAGCGGTGGTGAGACCCAGTACTTC
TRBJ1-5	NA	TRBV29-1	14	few	CSVGGRNSNQPQHF	TGCAGCGTTGGGGGCAGAAATAGCAATCAGCCCCAGCATTTT
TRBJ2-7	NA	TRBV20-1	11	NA	CSARLNRAEYF	TGCAGTGCTAGGCTTAACAGGGCGGAGTACTTC
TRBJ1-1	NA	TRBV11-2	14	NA	CASSLDRGNTEAFF	TGTGCCAGCAGCTTAGATCGGGGGAACACTGAAGCTTTCTTT
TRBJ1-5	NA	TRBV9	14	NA	CASSVGQGNQPQHF	TGTGCCAGCAGCGTAGGGCAGGGAAATCAGCCCCAGCATTTT
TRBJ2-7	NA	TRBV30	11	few	CAWSVWAEQYF	TGTGCCTGGAGTGTTTGGGCCGAGCAGTACTTC
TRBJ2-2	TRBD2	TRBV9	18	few	CASSATRAGGSNTGELFF	TGTGCCAGCAGCGCGACGAGGGCGGGGGGATCGAACACCGGGGAGCTGTTTTTT
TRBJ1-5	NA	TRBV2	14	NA	CASSEDGSNQPQHF	TGTGCCAGCAGCGAGGATGGGAGCAATCAGCCCCAGCATTTT
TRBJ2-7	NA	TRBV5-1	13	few	CASSLGQLYEQYF	TGCGCCAGCAGCCTTGGACAACTCTACGAGCAGTACTTC
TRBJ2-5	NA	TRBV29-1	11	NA	CSVAKQETQYF	TGCAGCGTTGCCAAACAAGAGACCCAGTACTTC
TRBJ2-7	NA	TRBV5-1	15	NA	CASSVQGSAPYEQYF	TGCGCCAGCAGCGTTCAGGGGTCGGCTCCCTACGAGCAGTACTTC
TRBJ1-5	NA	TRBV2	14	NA	CASSVLGSNQPQHF	TGTGCCAGCAGTGTACTAGGTAGCAATCAGCCCCAGCATTTT
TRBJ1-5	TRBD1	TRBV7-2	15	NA	CASSRSTGNNQPQHF	TGTGCCAGCAGCCGATCGACAGGGAACAATCAGCCCCAGCATTTT
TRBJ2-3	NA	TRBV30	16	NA	CAWSPRLSKSTDTQYF	TGTGCCTGGAGTCCGAGACTCTCCAAGAGCACAGATACGCAGTATTTT
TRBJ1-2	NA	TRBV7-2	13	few	CASSLNTYYGYTF	TGTGCCAGCAGCTTAAACACGTACTATGGCTACACCTTC
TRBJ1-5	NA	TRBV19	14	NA	CASSTESNNQPQHF	TGTGCCAGTAGTACCGAGAGCAACAATCAGCCCCAGCATTTT
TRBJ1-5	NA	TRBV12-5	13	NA	CASGLVGDQPQHF	TGTGCTAGTGGTTTGGTAGGGGATCAGCCCCAGCATTTT
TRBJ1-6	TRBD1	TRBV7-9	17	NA	CASSPWDSVRGLSPLHF	TGTGCCAGCAGCCCCTGGGACTCCGTTAGGGGGCTTTCACCCCTCCACTTT
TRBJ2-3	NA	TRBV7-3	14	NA	CASSSSPNTDTQYF	TGTGCCAGCAGCTCAAGCCCAAACACAGATACGCAGTATTTT
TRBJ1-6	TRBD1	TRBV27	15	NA	CARISQGAHNSPLHF	TGTGCCAGAATCTCTCAGGGGGCCCATAATTCACCCCTCCACTTT
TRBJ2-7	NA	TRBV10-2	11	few	CASGSSYEQYF	TGCGCCAGCGGGAGCTCCTACGAGCAGTACTTC
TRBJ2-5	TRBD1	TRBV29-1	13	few	CSVRDRSPETQYF	TGCAGCGTTCGGGACAGGTCCCCAGAGACCCAGTACTTC
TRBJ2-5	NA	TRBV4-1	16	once	CASSQGTESLLETQYF	TGCGCCAGCAGCCAAGGGACAGAGAGTCTTTTGGAGACCCAGTACTTC
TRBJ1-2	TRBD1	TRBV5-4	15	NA	CASSPGQGTNYGYTF	TGTGCCAGCAGCCCGGGACAGGGCACTAACTATGGCTACACCTTC
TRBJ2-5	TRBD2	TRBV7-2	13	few	CASQQRGGETQYF	TGTGCCAGCCAACAACGGGGGGGAGAGACCCAGTACTTC
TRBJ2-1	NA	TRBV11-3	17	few	CASSSFTGSTLYNEQFF	TGTGCCAGCAGCTCCTTTACAGGGTCGACTCTCTACAATGAGCAGTTCTTC
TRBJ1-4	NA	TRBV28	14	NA	CASSLLQGGEKLFF	TGTGCCAGCAGTTTACTACAGGGTGGTGAAAAACTGTTTTTT
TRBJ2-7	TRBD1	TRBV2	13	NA	CASNYDRGNEQYF	TGTGCCAGCAATTACGACAGGGGCAACGAGCAGTACTTC
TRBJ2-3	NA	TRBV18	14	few	CASSPPGSGDTQYF	TGTGCCAGCTCACCACCGGGTAGCGGAGATACGCAGTATTTT
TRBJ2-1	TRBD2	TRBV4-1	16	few	CASSRRLAGSYNEQFF	TGCGCCAGCAGCCGCAGACTAGCGGGGTCCTACAATGAGCAGTTCTTC
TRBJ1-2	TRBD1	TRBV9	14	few	CASSVTGGSYGYTF	TGTGCCAGCAGCGTGACAGGGGGCAGCTATGGCTACACCTTC
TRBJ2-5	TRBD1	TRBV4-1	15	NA	CASSLSRGRLETQYF	TGCGCCAGCAGCCTCAGTAGGGGGCGGTTGGAGACCCAGTACTTC
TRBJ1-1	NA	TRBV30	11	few	CACPRGTEAFF	TGTGCCTGCCCCCGAGGGACTGAAGCTTTCTTT
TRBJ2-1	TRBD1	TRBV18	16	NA	CASSPGTASPHNEQFF	TGTGCCAGCTCACCAGGGACAGCCAGTCCCCATAATGAGCAGTTCTTC
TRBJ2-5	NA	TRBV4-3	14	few	CASSQGGRGETQYF	TGCGCCAGCAGCCAAGGCGGCAGGGGTGAGACCCAGTACTTC
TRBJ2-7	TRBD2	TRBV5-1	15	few	CASRAGLATYDEQYF	TGCGCCAGCCGCGCCGGACTAGCGACATATGATGAGCAGTACTTC
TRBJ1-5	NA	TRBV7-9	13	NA	CASSLAGDQPQHF	TGTGCCAGCAGCTTAGCTGGAGATCAGCCCCAGCATTTT
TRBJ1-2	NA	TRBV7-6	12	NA	CASSSRGHGYTF	TGTGCCAGCAGCTCAAGAGGCCATGGCTACACCTTC
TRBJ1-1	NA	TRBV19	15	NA	CASSIRFGGNTEAFF	TGTGCCAGTAGTATCCGTTTTGGAGGGAACACTGAAGCTTTCTTT
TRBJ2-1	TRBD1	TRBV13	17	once	CASSPDWWDRGGKEQFF	TGTGCCAGCAGCCCCGATTGGTGGGACAGGGGCGGGAAAGAGCAGTTCTTC
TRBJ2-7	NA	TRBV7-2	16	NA	CASSPPQADLLLEQYF	TGTGCCAGCAGCCCTCCCCAGGCAGATCTCCTCCTCGAGCAGTACTTC
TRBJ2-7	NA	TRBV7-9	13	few	CASSPGEVGEQYF	TGTGCCAGCAGCCCTGGGGAGGTTGGCGAGCAGTACTTC
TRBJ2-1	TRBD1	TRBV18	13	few	CASGGQGYNEQFF	TGTGCCAGCGGGGGACAGGGTTACAATGAGCAGTTCTTC
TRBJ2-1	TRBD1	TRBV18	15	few	CASSLGQGIYNEQFF	TGTGCCAGCTCACTGGGACAGGGGATCTACAATGAGCAGTTCTTC
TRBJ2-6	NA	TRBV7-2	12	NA	CASSSRGWHLTF	TGTGCCAGCAGCTCAAGGGGGTGGCACCTGACTTTC
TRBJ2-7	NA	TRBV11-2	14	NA	CASSSRGGYYEQYF	TGTGCCAGCAGCTCCCGAGGGGGATACTACGAGCAGTACTTC
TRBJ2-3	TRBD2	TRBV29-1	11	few	CSALLGGTQYF	TGCAGCGCCCTCCTGGGGGGGACGCAGTATTTT
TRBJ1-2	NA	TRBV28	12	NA	CASTPSGYGYTF	TGTGCCAGCACCCCGTCAGGGTATGGCTACACCTTC
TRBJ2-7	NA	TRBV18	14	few	CASSPQGGTYEQYF	TGTGCCAGCTCACCACAAGGCGGAACCTACGAGCAGTACTTC
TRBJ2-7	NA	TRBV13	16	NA	CASSLGGRFTSYEQYF	TGTGCCAGCAGCCTGGGAGGACGGTTTACCTCCTACGAGCAGTACTTC
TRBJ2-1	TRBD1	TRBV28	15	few	CASSGAGQGLNEQFF	TGTGCCAGCAGTGGAGCGGGACAGGGACTCAATGAGCAGTTCTTC
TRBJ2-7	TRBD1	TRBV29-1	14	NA	CSVEDLGQGYEQYF	TGCAGCGTTGAAGATCTAGGACAGGGGTACGAGCAGTACTTC
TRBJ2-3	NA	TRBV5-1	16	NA	CASSLASAGGRDTQYF	TGCGCCAGCAGCTTGGCCTCGGCCGGGGGTCGTGATACGCAGTATTTT
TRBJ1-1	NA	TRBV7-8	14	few	CASSLGQMNTEAFF	TGTGCCAGCAGCCTAGGACAGATGAACACTGAAGCTTTCTTT
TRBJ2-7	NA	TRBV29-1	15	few	CSVRGQHRTTYEQYF	TGCAGCGTGCGTGGACAGCACCGGACAACCTACGAGCAGTACTTC
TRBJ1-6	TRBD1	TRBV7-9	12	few	CASSAGQGRLHF	TGTGCCAGCAGCGCGGGACAGGGCCGACTCCACTTT